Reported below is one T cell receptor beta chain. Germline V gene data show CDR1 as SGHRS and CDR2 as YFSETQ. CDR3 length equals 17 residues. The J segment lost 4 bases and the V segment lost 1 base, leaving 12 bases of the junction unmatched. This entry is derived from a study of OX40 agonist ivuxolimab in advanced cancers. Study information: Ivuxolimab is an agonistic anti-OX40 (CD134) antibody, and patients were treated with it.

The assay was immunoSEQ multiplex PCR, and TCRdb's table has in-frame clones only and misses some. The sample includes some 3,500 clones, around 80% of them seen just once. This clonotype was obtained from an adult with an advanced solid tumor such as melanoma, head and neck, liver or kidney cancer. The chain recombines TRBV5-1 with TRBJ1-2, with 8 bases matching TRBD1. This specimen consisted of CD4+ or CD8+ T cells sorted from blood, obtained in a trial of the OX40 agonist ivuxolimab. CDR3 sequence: CASSLTKTGGSSYGYTF. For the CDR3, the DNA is TGCGCCAGCAGCTTGACGAAAACAGGGGGTTCTAGCTATGGCTACACCTTC.